The rows below give T cell receptor beta chains drawn from one sample of a study of T cell repertoires in cytomegalovirus infection. Via MiXCR, TCRdb re-called the reads, giving one row per CDR3 protein. The sample holds tens of thousands of distinct CDR3 sequences; about 20% are singletons and the top ten take 80%. Their specific antigens are unknown. Sequencing was performed on CD8+ T cells from cultured PBMCs, taken from culture after CMV antigen stimulation. The receptor set was obtained from a human donor in good health (CMV status not recorded). Some clones in this sample may be carry-over from other donors' samples. CDR3s include the opening cysteine and the closing phenylalanine or tryptophan. A D gene is named only where the DNA matches it firmly. The listing skips clone size in some rows; elsewhere it reads once, few, many or a size class.

>TRBV7-9|TRBJ2-7|-|TRBD1
CASSSTGKDEQYF
TGTGCCAGCAGCTCGACAGGGAAGGACGAGCAGTACTTC
>TRBV5-1|TRBJ2-7|-|-
CASRRGTSTYEQYF
TGCGCCAGCAGAAGGGGAACTAGTACCTACGAGCAGTACTTC
>TRBV7-2|TRBJ2-1|-|-
CASSPGGPLGEQFF
TGTGCCAGCAGCCCAGGCGGCCCTCTCGGGGAGCAGTTCTTC
>TRBV7-9|TRBJ2-2|-|-
CASSSTRVTGELFF
TGTGCCAGCAGCTCGACCAGGGTCACCGGGGAGCTGTTTTTT
>TRBV7-2|TRBJ1-5|many|TRBD1
CASSGGQGQFSNQPQHF
TGTGCCAGCAGCGGTGGACAGGGGCAATTTAGCAATCAGCCCCAGCATTTT
>TRBV6-2/TRBV6-3|TRBJ1-1|few|-
CASSYATAVNTEAFF
TGTGCCAGCAGTTACGCGACAGCCGTGAACACTGAAGCTTTCTTT
>TRBV7-6|TRBJ2-1|-|-
CASSLAGSNNEQFF
TGTGCCAGCAGCTTAGCAGGCAGTAACAATGAGCAGTTCTTC
>TRBV12-3/TRBV12-4|TRBJ1-1|-|-
CASSLGPGFFAEAFF
TGTGCCAGCAGTTTAGGTCCGGGTTTTTTCGCTGAAGCTTTCTTT
>TRBV4-3|TRBJ2-2|-|-
CASSQEQSGELFF
TGCGCCAGCAGCCAAGAGCAGTCCGGGGAGCTGTTTTTT
>TRBV7-8|TRBJ2-5|-|TRBD2
CASSQTSGGNQETQYF
TGTGCCAGCAGCCAGACTAGCGGGGGCAACCAAGAGACCCAGTACTTC
>TRBV7-2|TRBJ1-2|-|TRBD1
CASSSFLRQGGHHGYTF
TGTGCCAGCAGCTCCTTTCTCAGACAGGGGGGACATCATGGCTACACCTTC
>TRBV6-5|TRBJ2-3|-|TRBD2
CASSYRTSGGTLTDTQYF
TGTGCCAGCAGTTACCGGACTAGCGGGGGGACCCTCACAGATACGCAGTATTTT
>TRBV6-2/TRBV6-3|TRBJ2-7|-|TRBD1
CASRKRDRTYEQYF
TGTGCCAGCAGAAAGAGGGACAGGACCTACGAGCAGTACTTC
>TRBV4-1|TRBJ2-5|-|TRBD2
CASSPPGGGIQETQYF
TGCGCCAGCAGCCCTCCCGGCGGGGGGATACAAGAGACCCAGTACTTC
>TRBV6-1|TRBJ2-1|-|-
CASSDQNEQFF
TGTGCCAGCAGTGATCAGAATGAGCAGTTCTTC
>TRBV6-2/TRBV6-3|TRBJ1-5|few|TRBD1
CASSPGTGDSNQPQHF
TGTGCCAGCAGCCCCGGGACAGGGGATAGCAATCAGCCCCAGCATTTT
>TRBV7-2|TRBJ1-5|-|-
CASSLGGWERNQPQHF
TGTGCCAGCAGCTTAGGAGGGTGGGAACGCAATCAGCCCCAGCATTTT
>TRBV7-6|TRBJ2-5|-|-
CASSSILDPGGETQYF
TGTGCCAGCAGCTCCATATTAGACCCCGGAGGAGAGACCCAGTACTTC
>TRBV27|TRBJ1-3|few|-
CASRSGSGNTIYF
TGTGCCAGCAGGTCCGGGTCGGGAAACACCATATATTTT
>TRBV6-2/TRBV6-3|TRBJ2-3|-|TRBD1
CASSYVRTGSTDTQYF
TGTGCCAGCAGTTACGTCCGGACAGGGAGCACAGATACGCAGTATTTT
>TRBV9|TRBJ1-5|few|TRBD1
CASSTQGSNQPQHF
TGTGCCAGCAGCACACAGGGGAGCAATCAGCCCCAGCATTTT
>TRBV27|TRBJ1-5|few|-
CASSLGRKQPQHF
TGTGCCAGCAGTTTGGGGAGGAAACAGCCCCAGCATTTT
>TRBV7-6|TRBJ2-7|many|-
CASSLPGSYEQYF
TGTGCCAGCAGCTTACCGGGGTCCTACGAGCAGTACTTC
>TRBV4-2|TRBJ2-5|few|TRBD2
CASSPEVVAGGPWETQYF
TGTGCCAGCAGCCCCGAAGTGGTAGCGGGGGGGCCGTGGGAGACCCAGTACTTC
>TRBV6-5|TRBJ1-5|-|-
CASSYPGGRNQPQHF
TGTGCCAGCAGCTATCCGGGGGGGCGCAATCAGCCCCAGCATTTT
>TRBV4-2|TRBJ1-3|-|-
CASSQDGAGPYSGNTIYF
TGTGCCAGCAGCCAAGATGGGGCAGGGCCTTACTCTGGAAACACCATATATTTT
>TRBV7-2|TRBJ1-5|-|-
CASSTTGYNQPQHF
TGTGCCAGCAGCACTACAGGTTACAATCAGCCCCAGCATTTT
>TRBV6-5|TRBJ2-1|-|-
CASSRQGNEQFF
TGTGCCAGCAGTCGCCAGGGCAATGAGCAGTTCTTC
>TRBV12-3/TRBV12-4|TRBJ1-2|-|-
CASSSGLVYGYTF
TGTGCCAGCAGTTCAGGGTTAGTGTATGGCTACACCTTC
>TRBV7-8|TRBJ2-2|-|TRBD2
CASSPDGRYITGELFF
TGTGCCAGCAGCCCTGACGGGAGGTACATCACCGGGGAGCTGTTTTTT
>TRBV28|TRBJ1-5|-|TRBD1
CASMRGSGGPTQPQHF
TGTGCCAGCATGAGGGGATCAGGGGGCCCTACTCAGCCCCAGCATTTT
>TRBV6-1|TRBJ1-5|-|-
CASSARRGAAQPQHF
TGTGCCAGCAGTGCGCGGCGGGGGGCCGCTCAGCCCCAGCATTTT
>TRBV9|TRBJ1-2|few|-
CASSVGTGDLINYGYTF
TGTGCCAGCAGCGTAGGAACAGGCGATCTTATTAACTATGGCTACACCTTC
>TRBV15|TRBJ2-3|few|TRBD2
CATTLSGGTTDTQYF
TGTGCCACCACCCTTAGCGGGGGCACAACAGATACGCAGTATTTT
>TRBV24-1|TRBJ2-2|-|-
CATSDPTATGELFF
TGTGCCACCAGTGATCCGACGGCTACCGGGGAGCTGTTTTTT
>TRBV10-3|TRBJ1-4|-|-
CAISERGLEEKLFF
TGTGCCATCAGTGAGAGGGGTCTAGAGGAAAAACTGTTTTTT
>TRBV4-1|TRBJ1-6|-|-
CASRGGSESPLHF
TGCGCCAGCAGGGGTGGAAGTGAATCACCCCTCCACTTT
>TRBV14|TRBJ2-5|-|TRBD2
CASSQFSSGGGRETQYF
TGTGCCAGCAGCCAATTTTCCAGCGGGGGTGGCCGGGAGACCCAGTACTTC
>TRBV20-1|TRBJ1-6|-|-
CSARPGLSSYNSPLHF
TGCAGTGCTAGGCCAGGGCTATCCTCCTATAATTCACCCCTCCACTTT
>TRBV4-3|TRBJ1-5|-|-
CASSQDSGSNQPQHF
TGCGCCAGCAGCCAAGATTCGGGTTCTAATCAGCCCCAGCATTTT
>TRBV11-1|TRBJ1-1|-|-
CASSRPQATEAFF
TGTGCCAGCAGCAGACCCCAGGCCACTGAAGCTTTCTTT
>TRBV7-8|TRBJ2-1|-|-
CASNLGGGYNEQFF
TGTGCCAGCAACCTAGGAGGGGGGTACAATGAGCAGTTCTTC
>TRBV7-2|TRBJ1-5|few|TRBD1
CASSLGRDRLSRPPQHF
TGTGCCAGCAGCTTGGGCCGGGACAGACTATCGAGGCCGCCCCAGCATTTT
>TRBV2|TRBJ1-1|few|-
CASSEGRPTEAFF
TGTGCCAGCAGCGAGGGAAGACCAACTGAAGCTTTCTTT
>TRBV7-9|TRBJ2-5|-|-
CACGLIDREETQYF
TGTGCCTGCGGACTGATCGACAGAGAAGAGACCCAGTACTTC
>TRBV7-6|TRBJ2-3|few|-
CASRQASTDTQYF
TGTGCCAGCAGGCAGGCGAGCACAGATACGCAGTATTTT
>TRBV30|TRBJ2-2|-|-
CAWSVGRGITGELFF
TGTGCCTGGAGTGTCGGCAGGGGAATCACCGGGGAGCTGTTTTTT
>TRBV7-9|TRBJ1-4|few|-
CASSLKVGREKLFF
TGTGCCAGCAGCTTAAAGGTCGGACGGGAAAAACTGTTTTTT
>TRBV7-9|TRBJ1-1|few|-
CASSLFSAFF
TGTGCCAGCAGCTTATTCTCCGCTTTCTTT
>TRBV6-1|TRBJ2-3|many|-
CASSRQLEATDTQYF
TGTGCCAGCAGTAGACAACTAGAGGCGACAGATACGCAGTATTTT
>TRBV6-2/TRBV6-3|TRBJ2-3|-|TRBD2
CASSYRGTSGRTDTQYF
TGTGCCAGCAGTTACAGGGGGACTAGCGGGCGTACGGATACGCAGTATTTT
>TRBV12-3/TRBV12-4|TRBJ1-5|-|-
CASSLVSNQPQHF
TGTGCCAGCAGTTTAGTTAGCAATCAGCCCCAGCATTTT
>TRBV10-3|TRBJ2-7|-|TRBD1
CAISDRDRGDEQYF
TGTGCCATCAGTGACCGGGACAGGGGTGACGAGCAGTACTTC